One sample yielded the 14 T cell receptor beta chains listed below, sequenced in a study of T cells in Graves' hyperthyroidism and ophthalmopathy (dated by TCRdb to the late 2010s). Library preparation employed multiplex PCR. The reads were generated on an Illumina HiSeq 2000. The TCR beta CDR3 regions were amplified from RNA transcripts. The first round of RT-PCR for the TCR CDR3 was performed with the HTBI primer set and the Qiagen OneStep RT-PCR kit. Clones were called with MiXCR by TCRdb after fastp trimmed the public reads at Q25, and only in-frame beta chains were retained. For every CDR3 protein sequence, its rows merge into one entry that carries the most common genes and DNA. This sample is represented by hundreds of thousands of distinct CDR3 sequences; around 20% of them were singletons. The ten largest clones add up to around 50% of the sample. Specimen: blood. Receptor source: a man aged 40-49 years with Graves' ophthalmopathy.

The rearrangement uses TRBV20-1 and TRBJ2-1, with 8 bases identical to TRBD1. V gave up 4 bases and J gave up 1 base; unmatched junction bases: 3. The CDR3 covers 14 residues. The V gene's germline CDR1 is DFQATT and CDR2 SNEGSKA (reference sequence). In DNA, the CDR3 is TGCAGTGCTATCACAGGGGGGTCCTACAATGAGCAGTTCTTC. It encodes CSAITGGSYNEQFF.

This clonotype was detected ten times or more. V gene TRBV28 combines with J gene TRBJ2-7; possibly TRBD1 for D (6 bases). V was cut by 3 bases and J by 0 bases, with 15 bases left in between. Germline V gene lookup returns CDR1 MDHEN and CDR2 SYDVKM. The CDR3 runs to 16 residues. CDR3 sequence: CASSLGDRISSYEQYF. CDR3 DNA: TGTGCCAGCAGTTTGGGTGACAGGATCAGCTCCTACGAGCAGTACTTC.

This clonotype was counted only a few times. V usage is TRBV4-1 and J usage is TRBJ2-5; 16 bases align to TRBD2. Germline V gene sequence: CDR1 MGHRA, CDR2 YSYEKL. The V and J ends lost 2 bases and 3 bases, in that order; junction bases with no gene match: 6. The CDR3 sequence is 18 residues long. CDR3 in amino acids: CASSQPGLAGGLEETQYF. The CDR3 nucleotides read TGCGCCAGCAGCCAACCGGGACTAGCGGGGGGGCTGGAAGAGACCCAGTACTTC.

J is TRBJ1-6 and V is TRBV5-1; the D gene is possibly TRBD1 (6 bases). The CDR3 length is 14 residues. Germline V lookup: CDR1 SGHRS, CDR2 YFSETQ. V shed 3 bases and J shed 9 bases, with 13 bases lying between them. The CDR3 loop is CASSSGQSFSPLHF. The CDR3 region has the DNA TGCGCCAGCAGCTCCGGACAGTCCTTTTCACCCCTCCACTTT.

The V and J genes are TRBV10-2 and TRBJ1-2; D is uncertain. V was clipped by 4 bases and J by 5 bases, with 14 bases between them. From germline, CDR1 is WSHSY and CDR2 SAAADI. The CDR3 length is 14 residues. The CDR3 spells CASSARGSVYGYTF. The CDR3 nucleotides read TGCGCCAGCAGTGCTCGTGGTAGTGTTTATGGCTACACCTTC.

The CDR3 DNA reads TGTGCCAGCGGGCCCCCAGAAATCTATAATTCACCCCTCCACTTT. It translates to CASGPPEIYNSPLHF. The chain recombines TRBV12-3 or TRBV12-4 with TRBJ1-6, with D hard to call. With 8 bases removed from V and 3 bases from J, the gap between germline ends came to 14 bases. The CDR3 consists of 15 residues.

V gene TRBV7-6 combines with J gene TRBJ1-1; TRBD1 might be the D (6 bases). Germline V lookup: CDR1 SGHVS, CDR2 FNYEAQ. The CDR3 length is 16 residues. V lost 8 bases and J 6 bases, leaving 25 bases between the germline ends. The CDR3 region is CASQALDWGQRAEAFF. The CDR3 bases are TGTGCCAGCCAGGCCCTGGATTGGGGGCAACGGGCTGAAGCTTTCTTT.

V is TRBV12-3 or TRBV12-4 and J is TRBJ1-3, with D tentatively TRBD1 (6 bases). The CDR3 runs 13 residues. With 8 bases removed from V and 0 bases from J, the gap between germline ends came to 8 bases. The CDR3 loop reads CASQDSSGNTIYF. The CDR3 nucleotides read TGTGCCAGCCAGGACAGCTCTGGAAACACCATATATTTT.

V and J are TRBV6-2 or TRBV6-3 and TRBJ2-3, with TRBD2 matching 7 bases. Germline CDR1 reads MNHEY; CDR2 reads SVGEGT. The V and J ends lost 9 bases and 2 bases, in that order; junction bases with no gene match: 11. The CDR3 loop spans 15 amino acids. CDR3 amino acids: CASWIRAGFTDTQYF. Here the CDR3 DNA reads TGTGCCAGTTGGATCCGAGCGGGGTTCACAGATACGCAGTATTTT.

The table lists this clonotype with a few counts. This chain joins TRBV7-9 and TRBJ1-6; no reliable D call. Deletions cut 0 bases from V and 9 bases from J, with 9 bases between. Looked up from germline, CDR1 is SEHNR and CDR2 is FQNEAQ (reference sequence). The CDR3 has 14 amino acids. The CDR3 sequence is CASSLAHPFSPLHF. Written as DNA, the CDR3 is TGTGCCAGCAGCTTAGCGCATCCATTTTCACCCCTCCACTTT.

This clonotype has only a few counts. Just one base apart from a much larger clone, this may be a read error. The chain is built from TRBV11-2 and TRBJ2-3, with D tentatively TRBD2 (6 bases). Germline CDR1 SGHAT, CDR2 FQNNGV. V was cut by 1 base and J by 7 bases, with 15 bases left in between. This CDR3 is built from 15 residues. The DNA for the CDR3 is TGTGCCAGCAGCTTAGTGGGGGGTGCTGCTCATACGCAGTATTTT. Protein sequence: CASSLVGGAAHTQYF. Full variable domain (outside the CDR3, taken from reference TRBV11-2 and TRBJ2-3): EAGVAQSPRYKIIEKRQSVAFWCNPISGHATLYWYQQILGQGPKLLIQFQNNGVVDDSQLPKDRFSAERLKGVDSTLKIQPAKLEDSAVYLCASSLVGGAAHTQYFGPGTRLTVL.

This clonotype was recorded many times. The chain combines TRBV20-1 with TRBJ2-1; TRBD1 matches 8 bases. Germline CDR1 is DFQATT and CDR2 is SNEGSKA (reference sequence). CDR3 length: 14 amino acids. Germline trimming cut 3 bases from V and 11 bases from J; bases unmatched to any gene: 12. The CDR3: CSARVAGGALQQFF. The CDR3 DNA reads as TGCAGTGCTAGGGTGGCAGGGGGCGCGTTACAGCAGTTCTTC.

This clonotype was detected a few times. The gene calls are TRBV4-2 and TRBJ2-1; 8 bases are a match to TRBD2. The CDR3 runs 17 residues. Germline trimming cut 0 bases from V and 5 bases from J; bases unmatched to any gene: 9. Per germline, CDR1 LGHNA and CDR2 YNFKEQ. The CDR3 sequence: CASSQDRAGRENNEQFF. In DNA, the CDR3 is TGTGCCAGCAGCCAAGATCGGGCCGGGAGGGAGAACAATGAGCAGTTCTTC.

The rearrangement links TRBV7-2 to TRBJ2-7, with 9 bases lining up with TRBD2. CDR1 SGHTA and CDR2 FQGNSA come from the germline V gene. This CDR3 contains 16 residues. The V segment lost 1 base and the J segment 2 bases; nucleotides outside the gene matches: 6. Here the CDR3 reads CASSLESGRPTYEQYF. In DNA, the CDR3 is TGTGCCAGCAGCTTAGAGAGCGGGAGGCCCACCTACGAGCAGTACTTC.